This T cell receptor beta chain was obtained from a study of regulatory T cells in long-lasting Graves disease. Study overall: In persistent Graves' disease, antithyroid drugs had been taken for over 5 years and TSH receptor antibodies stayed positive. Findings and caveats of the study: Reduced TCR diversity was observed in persistent Graves' patients versus newly diagnosed patients.

This CDR3 comprises 16 residues. Germline V CDR1 and CDR2: MDHEN, SYDVKM. The V end lost 6 bases, the J end lost 7 bases, and 21 bases lay between the germline ends. Time point: persistent/refractory GD, antithyroid drugs over 5 years with positive TRAb. Following extraction of RNA from PBMCs, that RNA was used to make the TCR library. Details on this clonotype: Its antigen is currently unknown.

CDR3-region Arm-PCR and iRepertoire HTBI primers produced the TCR beta libraries. TCRdb analysed the multiplex PCR reads with MiXCR anew, one entry per CDR3 protein. The sample includes more than 300,000 distinct CDR3 sequences, approximately 23% of them seen just once. The clonotype originates from a woman in her thirties or forties with Graves disease. This rearrangement joins TRBV28 to TRBJ2-2, with D perhaps matching TRBD1 (6 bases). The material was peripheral blood mononuclear cells (PBMCs), obtained when the disease was refractory, from a patient treated with antithyroid drugs. The CDR3 sequence is CASSPFGAIGGGELFF. The CDR3, as DNA: TGTGCCAGCAGCCCTTTTGGCGCCATAGGGGGCGGGGAGCTGTTTTTT.